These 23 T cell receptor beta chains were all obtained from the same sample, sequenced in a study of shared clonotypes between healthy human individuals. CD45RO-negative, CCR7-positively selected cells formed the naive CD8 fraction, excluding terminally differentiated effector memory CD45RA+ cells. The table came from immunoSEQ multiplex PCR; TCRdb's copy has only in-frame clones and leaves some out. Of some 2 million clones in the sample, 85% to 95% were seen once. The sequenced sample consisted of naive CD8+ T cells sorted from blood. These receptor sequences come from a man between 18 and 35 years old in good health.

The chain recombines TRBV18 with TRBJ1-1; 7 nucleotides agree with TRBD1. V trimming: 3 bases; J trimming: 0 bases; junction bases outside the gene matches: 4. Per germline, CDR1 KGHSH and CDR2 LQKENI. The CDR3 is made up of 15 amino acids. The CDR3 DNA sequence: TGTGCCAGCTCACCCTGGGACAGCATGAACACTGAAGCTTTCTTT. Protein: CASSPWDSMNTEAFF.

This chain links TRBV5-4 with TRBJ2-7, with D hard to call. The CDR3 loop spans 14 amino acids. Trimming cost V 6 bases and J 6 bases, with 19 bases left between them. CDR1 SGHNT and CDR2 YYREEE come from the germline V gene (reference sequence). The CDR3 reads CASTRAGESFEQYF. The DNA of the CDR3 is TGTGCCAGCACCCGCGCTGGAGAATCGTTCGAGCAGTACTTC.

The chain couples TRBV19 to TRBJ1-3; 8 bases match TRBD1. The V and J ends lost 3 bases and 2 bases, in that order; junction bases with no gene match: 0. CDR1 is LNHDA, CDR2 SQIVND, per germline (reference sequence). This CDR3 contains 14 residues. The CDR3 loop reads CASSMTGAGNTIYF. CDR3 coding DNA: TGTGCCAGTAGTATGACAGGGGCTGGAAACACCATATATTTT.

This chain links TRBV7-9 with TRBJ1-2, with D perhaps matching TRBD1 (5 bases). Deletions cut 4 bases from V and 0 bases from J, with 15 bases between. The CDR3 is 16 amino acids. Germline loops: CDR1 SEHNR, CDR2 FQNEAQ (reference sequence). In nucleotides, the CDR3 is TGTGCCAGCAGCTCAATCCCGGGACTCACTAACTATGGCTACACCTTC. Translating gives CASSSIPGLTNYGYTF.

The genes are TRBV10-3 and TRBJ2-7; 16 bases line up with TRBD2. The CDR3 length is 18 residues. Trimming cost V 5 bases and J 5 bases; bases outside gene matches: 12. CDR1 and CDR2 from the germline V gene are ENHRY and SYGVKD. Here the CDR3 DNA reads TGTGCCATCAGTCCCGGGACTAGCGGGAGGGCCAGGGAAGACGAGCAGTACTTC. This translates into CAISPGTSGRAREDEQYF.

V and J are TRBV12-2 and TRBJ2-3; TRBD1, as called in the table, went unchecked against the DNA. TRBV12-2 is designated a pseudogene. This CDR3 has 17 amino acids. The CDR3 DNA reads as TGTGCAAGTCGCTTAGGTAGGACAGGAGGAGGCACAGATACGCAGTATTTT. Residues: CASRLGRTGGGTDTQYF.

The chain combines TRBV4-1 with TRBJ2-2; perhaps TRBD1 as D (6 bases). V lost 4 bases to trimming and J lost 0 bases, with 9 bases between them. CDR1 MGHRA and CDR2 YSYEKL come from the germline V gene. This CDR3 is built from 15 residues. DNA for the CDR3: TGCGCCAGCAGCCGAACAGGGTCGAACACCGGGGAGCTGTTTTTT. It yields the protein CASSRTGSNTGELFF.

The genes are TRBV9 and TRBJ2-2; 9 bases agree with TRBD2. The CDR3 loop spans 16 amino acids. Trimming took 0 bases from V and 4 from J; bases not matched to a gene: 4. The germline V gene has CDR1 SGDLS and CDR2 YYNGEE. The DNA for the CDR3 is TGTGCCAGCAGCGTAGGGCCTAGCGGGACCACCGGGGAGCTGTTTTTT. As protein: CASSVGPSGTTGELFF.

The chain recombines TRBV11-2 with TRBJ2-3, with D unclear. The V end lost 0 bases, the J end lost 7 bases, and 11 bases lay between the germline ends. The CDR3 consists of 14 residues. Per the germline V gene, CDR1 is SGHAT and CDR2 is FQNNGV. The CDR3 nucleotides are TGTGCCAGCAGCTTAGATCCGCATGAAAATACGCAGTATTTT. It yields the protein CASSLDPHENTQYF. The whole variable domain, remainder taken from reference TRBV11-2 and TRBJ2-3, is EAGVAQSPRYKIIEKRQSVAFWCNPISGHATLYWYQQILGQGPKLLIQFQNNGVVDDSQLPKDRFSAERLKGVDSTLKIQPAKLEDSAVYLCASSLDPHENTQYFGPGTRLTVL.

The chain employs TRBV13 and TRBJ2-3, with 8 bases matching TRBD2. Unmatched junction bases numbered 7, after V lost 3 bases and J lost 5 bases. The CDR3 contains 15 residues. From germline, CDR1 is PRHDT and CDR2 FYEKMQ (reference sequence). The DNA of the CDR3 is TGTGCCAGCAGCTTGCCGGGACTAGTGAAAGATACGCAGTATTTT. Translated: CASSLPGLVKDTQYF.

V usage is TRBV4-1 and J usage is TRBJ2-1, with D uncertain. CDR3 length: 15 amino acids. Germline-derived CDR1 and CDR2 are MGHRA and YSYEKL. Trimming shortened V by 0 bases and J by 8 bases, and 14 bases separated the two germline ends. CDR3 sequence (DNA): TGCGCCAGCAGCCAAGAAACCGGCTTATCCCATGAGCAGTTCTTC. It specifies CASSQETGLSHEQFF.

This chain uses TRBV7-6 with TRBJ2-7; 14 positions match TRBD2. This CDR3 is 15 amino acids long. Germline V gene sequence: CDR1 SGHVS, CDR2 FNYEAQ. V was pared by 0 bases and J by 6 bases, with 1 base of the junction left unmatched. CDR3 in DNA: TGTGCCAGCAGCTTAGCGGGACTAGCGGGAGTCGAGCAGTACTTC. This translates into CASSLAGLAGVEQYF.

In DNA, the CDR3 is TGCGCCAGCAGCCACTATATTACAGGGACGGTCCCTGGGGCCAACGTCCTGACTTTC. This encodes CASSHYITGTVPGANVLTF. V usage is TRBV4-1 and J usage is TRBJ2-6; perhaps TRBD1 as D (6 bases). The V gene's germline CDR1 is MGHRA and CDR2 YSYEKL. Trimming removed 3 bases at V and 2 bases at J, with 20 bases between. The CDR3 totals 19 residues.

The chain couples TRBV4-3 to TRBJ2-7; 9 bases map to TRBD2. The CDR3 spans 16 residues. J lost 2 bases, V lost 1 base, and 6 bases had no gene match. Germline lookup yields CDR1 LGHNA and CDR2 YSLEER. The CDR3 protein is CASSQVGTSSAYEQYF. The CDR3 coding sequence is TGCGCCAGCAGCCAAGTCGGGACTAGCAGTGCCTACGAGCAGTACTTC.

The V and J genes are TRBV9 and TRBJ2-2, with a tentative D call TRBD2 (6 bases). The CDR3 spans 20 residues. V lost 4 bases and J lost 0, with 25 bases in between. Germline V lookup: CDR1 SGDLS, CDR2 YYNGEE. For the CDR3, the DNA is TGTGCCAGCAGCCCCGAGGGAGGTTCGGGCTTTGGGGCGAACACCGGGGAGCTGTTTTTT. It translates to CASSPEGGSGFGANTGELFF.

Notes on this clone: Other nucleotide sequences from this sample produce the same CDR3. CDR3 DNA sequence: TGTGCCAGCAGTTTATCACGGGGGGCCGGTAATTCACCCCTCCACTTT. Translation gives CASSLSRGAGNSPLHF. The chain employs TRBV27 and TRBJ1-6; TRBD1 might be the D (6 bases). This CDR3 is 16 amino acids long. V lost 0 bases and J 6 bases, leaving 12 bases between the germline ends. Looked up from germline, CDR1 is MNHEY and CDR2 is SMNVEV (reference sequence).

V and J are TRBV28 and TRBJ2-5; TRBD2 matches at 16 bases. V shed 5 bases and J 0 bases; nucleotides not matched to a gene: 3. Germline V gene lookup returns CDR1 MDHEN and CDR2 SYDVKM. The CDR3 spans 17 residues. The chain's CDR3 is CASSPGLAGGYQETQYF. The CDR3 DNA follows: TGTGCCAGCAGTCCGGGACTAGCGGGGGGGTACCAAGAGACCCAGTACTTC.

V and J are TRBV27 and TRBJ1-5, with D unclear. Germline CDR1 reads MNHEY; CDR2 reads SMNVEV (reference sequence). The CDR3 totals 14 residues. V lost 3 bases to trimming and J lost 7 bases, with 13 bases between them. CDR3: CASSFSGANQPQHF. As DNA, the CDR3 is TGTGCCAGCAGTTTTTCAGGTGCGAACCAGCCCCAGCATTTT.

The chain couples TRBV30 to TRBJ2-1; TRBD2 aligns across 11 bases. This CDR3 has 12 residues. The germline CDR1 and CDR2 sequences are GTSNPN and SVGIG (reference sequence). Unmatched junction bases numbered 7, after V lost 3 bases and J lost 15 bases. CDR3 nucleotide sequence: TGTGCCTGGAGCCCTCCCGGGACTAGCGGGTTCTTC. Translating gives CAWSPPGTSGFF.

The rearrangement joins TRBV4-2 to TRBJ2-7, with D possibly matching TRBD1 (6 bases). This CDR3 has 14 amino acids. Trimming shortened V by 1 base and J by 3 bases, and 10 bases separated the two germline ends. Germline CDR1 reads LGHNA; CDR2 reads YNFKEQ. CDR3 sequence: CASSQGWGLYEQYF. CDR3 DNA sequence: TGTGCCAGCAGCCAAGGGTGGGGGCTCTACGAGCAGTACTTC.

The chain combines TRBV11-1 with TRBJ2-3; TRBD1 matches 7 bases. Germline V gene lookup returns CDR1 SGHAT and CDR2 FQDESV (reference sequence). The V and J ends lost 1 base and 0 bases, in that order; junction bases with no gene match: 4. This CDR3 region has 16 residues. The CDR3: CASSLGDSPSTDTQYF. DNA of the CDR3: TGTGCCAGCAGCTTAGGGGACAGTCCCAGCACAGATACGCAGTATTTT.

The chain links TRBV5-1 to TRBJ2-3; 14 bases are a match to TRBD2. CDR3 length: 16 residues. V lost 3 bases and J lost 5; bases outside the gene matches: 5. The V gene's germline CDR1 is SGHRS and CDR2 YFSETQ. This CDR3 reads CASSSGTSGSVDTQYF. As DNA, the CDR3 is TGCGCCAGCAGCTCAGGGACTAGCGGGAGTGTAGATACGCAGTATTTT.

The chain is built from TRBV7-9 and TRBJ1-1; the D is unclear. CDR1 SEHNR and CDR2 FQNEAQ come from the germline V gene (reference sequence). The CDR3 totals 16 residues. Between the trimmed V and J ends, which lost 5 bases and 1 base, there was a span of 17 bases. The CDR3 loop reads CASSLIGIVGNTEAFF. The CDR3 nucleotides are TGTGCCAGCAGCCTTATCGGTATAGTGGGGAACACTGAAGCTTTCTTT. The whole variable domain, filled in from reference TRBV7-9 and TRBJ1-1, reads DTGVSQNPRHKITKRGQNVTFRCDPISEHNRLYWYRQTLGQGPEFLTYFQNEAQLEKSRLLSDRFSAERPKGSFSTLEIQRTEQGDSAMYLCASSLIGIVGNTEAFFGQGTRLTVV.